These 11 T cell receptor beta chains were sequenced from one sample in a study of control samples from healthy donors and cancer patients. Measured with immunoSEQ multiplex PCR; TCRdb has only the in-frame clones, and not every one. This table holds about 110,000 clones, roughly 90% found once. What was sequenced was blood. These receptors came from a woman aged 50 to 60 in good health.

The rearrangement links TRBV19 to TRBJ2-1, with 10 bases matching TRBD2. The trim removed 7 bases at V and 6 bases at J, leaving 9 bases unmatched. CDR1 is LNHDA, CDR2 SQIVND, per germline (reference sequence). The CDR3 loop spans 15 amino acids. The CDR3 DNA follows: TGTGCCAGTATCGTGAGCGGGGGGGGATCCAATGAGCAGTTCTTC. This gives the protein CASIVSGGGSNEQFF. The whole variable domain, filled in from reference TRBV19 and TRBJ2-1, reads DGGITQSPKYLFRKEGQNVTLSCEQNLNHDAMYWYRQDPGQGLRLIYYSQIVNDFQKGDIAEGYSVSREKKESFPLTVTSAQKNPTAFYLCASIVSGGGSNEQFFGPGTRLTVL.

This clone showed up just once. The rearrangement uses TRBV10-2 and TRBJ1-1, with a possible D match to TRBD1 (5 bases). Trimming took off 0 bases at V and 1 base at J, with 6 bases between the two ends. The length of the CDR3 is 14 residues. The germline CDR1 and CDR2 sequences are WSHSY and SAAADI. In DNA form, the CDR3 reads TGCGCCAGCAGTGAGTCCAGGGCGAACACTGAAGCTTTCTTT. It codes for CASSESRANTEAFF.

The V call is TRBV4-3, the J call TRBJ2-3; D is perhaps TRBD2 (6 bases). Trimming removed 0 bases from V and 6 bases from J, with 19 bases in between. Looked up from germline, CDR1 is LGHNA and CDR2 is YSLEER. There are 17 residues in the CDR3. Here the CDR3 reads CASSQDTFLEGWDTQYF. The CDR3 coding sequence is TGCGCCAGCAGCCAAGATACGTTCCTGGAGGGTTGGGATACGCAGTATTTT.

J is TRBJ1-4 and V is TRBV19; 8 bases line up with TRBD1. With 11 bases clipped from V and 5 bases from J, the junction kept 10 bases outside the gene matches. Germline values: CDR1 LNHDA, CDR2 SQIVND (reference sequence). The CDR3 spans 14 residues. In DNA, the CDR3 is TGTGCCTCTCGCGATTCAGGGGGCAATGAAAAACTGTTTTTT. Translating it yields CASRDSGGNEKLFF.

The chain links TRBV5-6 to TRBJ1-5, with a tentative D call TRBD1 (5 bases). CDR3 length: 14 residues. Germline V gene sequence: CDR1 SGHDT, CDR2 YYEEEE. V lost 1 base and J 7 bases, leaving 12 bases between the germline ends. DNA of the CDR3: TGTGCCAGCAGCTTGTCAGGGATGTTACAGCCCCAGCATTTT. As protein: CASSLSGMLQPQHF.

The chain combines TRBV4-1 with TRBJ2-7, with a possible D match to TRBD1 (5 bases). The V and J ends lost 6 bases and 4 bases respectively, with 10 bases between them. CDR1 and CDR2 (germline): MGHRA, YSYEKL. The CDR3 is 12 residues long. In DNA form, the CDR3 reads TGCGCCAGCAGTAATAACAGGTACGAGCAGTACTTC. Amino acid sequence: CASSNNRYEQYF.

This chain connects TRBV7-2 to TRBJ1-1; D might be TRBD1 (6 bases). Germline-derived CDR1 and CDR2 are SGHTA and FQGNSA. The V end was cut by 5 bases, the J end by 7 bases, with 17 bases between. This CDR3 contains 14 residues. The CDR3 sequence: CASSHSEGGFEAFF. CDR3 nucleotide sequence: TGTGCCAGCAGCCATAGTGAAGGGGGGTTTGAAGCTTTCTTT. The full variable domain, in which reference TRBV7-2 and TRBJ1-1 provide the parts outside the CDR3, is GAGVSQSPSNKVTEKGKDVELRCDPISGHTALYWYRQSLGQGLEFLIYFQGNSAPDKSGLPSDRFSAERTGGSVSTLTIQRTQQEDSAVYLCASSHSEGGFEAFFGQGTRLTVV.

A single count supports this clone. This rearrangement joins TRBV3-1 (or the pseudogene TRBV3-2) to TRBJ1-2; the D is unclear. Trimming took off 4 bases at V and 9 bases at J, with 18 bases between the two ends. The germline V gene encodes CDR1 LGHDT and CDR2 YNNKEL (reference sequence). The CDR3 covers 14 residues. CDR3 sequence: CASSPELIWSSYTF. Here the CDR3 DNA reads TGTGCCAGCAGCCCCGAGCTAATCTGGAGTAGCTACACCTTC.

The CDR3 here is CSALHRGGQYF. CDR3 nucleotide sequence: TGCAGTGCTCTACACCGTGGGGGGCAGTATTTT. This rearrangement joins TRBV20-1 to TRBJ2-3; either TRBD1 or TRBD2 may supply D (5 bases each). Between the trimmed V and J ends, which lost 5 bases and 11 bases, there was a span of 14 bases. This CDR3 is built from 11 residues. Germline lookup yields CDR1 DFQATT and CDR2 SNEGSKA (reference sequence).

The chain is built from TRBV20-1 and TRBJ1-2; no firm D call. Germline V gene lookup returns CDR1 DFQATT and CDR2 SNEGSKA (reference sequence). Trimming removed 3 bases from V and 3 bases from J, with 5 bases in between. The length of the CDR3 is 11 residues. The CDR3 here is CSASRYYGYTF. In nucleotides, the CDR3 is TGCAGTGCTAGCAGGTACTATGGCTACACCTTC.

The J gene is TRBJ1-1, the V gene TRBV19; D gene ambiguous. Germline lookup yields CDR1 LNHDA and CDR2 SQIVND (reference sequence). The CDR3 spans 14 residues. Trimming shortened V by 3 bases and J by 6 bases, and 14 bases separated the two germline ends. CDR3 sequence: CASSIPNEAAEAFF. The CDR3, as DNA: TGTGCCAGTAGTATCCCAAACGAGGCAGCTGAAGCTTTCTTT.